This T cell receptor (beta chain) was profiled in a study of identifying expanded T cells in peripheral blood. Note on this clone: Its antigen remains unknown.

Profiling relied on immunoSEQ multiplex PCR, and the TCRdb table lists in-frame clones only, not all of them. The data show some 78,000 clones, around four fifths seen once. During the collection period, no donor immune events like infections were recorded. Study results and limitations: Technical replicates showed roughly 1.2 changed clones; roughly two weeks approximately 16; four weeks 19. Across healthy donors, higher total template counts meant significantly greater approximately 2-week count variance.

The sample taken for sequencing was blood. The clonotype comes from a person aged 18-70 years in good health.

This chain's CDR3 is CASSTVAGLDTQYF. CDR3 DNA: TGTGCCAGCAGCACCGTAGCGGGACTCGATACGCAGTATTTT. The chain couples TRBV7-2 to TRBJ2-3; 8 bases agree with TRBD2. CDR1 and CDR2 from the germline V gene are SGHTA and FQGNSA. Unmatched junction bases numbered 7, after V lost 5 bases and J lost 6 bases. There are 14 residues in the CDR3.